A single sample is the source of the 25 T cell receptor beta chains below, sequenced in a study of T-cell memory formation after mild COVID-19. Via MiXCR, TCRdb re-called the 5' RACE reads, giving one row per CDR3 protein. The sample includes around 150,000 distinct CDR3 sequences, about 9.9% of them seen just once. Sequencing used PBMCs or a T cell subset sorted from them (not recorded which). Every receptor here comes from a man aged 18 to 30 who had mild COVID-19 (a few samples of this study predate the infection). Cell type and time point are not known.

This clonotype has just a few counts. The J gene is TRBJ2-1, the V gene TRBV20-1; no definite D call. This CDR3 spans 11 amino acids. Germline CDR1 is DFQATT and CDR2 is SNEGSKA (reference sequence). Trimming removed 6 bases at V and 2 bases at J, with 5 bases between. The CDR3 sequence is CSARPYNEQFF. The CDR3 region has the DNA TGCAGTGCCCGACCCTACAATGAGCAGTTCTTC.

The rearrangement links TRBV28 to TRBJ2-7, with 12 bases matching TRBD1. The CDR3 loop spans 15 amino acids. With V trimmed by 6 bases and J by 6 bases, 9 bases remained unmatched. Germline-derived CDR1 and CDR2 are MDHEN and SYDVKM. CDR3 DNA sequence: TGTGCCAGCAGCGTGGGACAGGGGGCGCCTCGCGAGCAGTACGTC. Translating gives CASSVGQGAPREQYV.

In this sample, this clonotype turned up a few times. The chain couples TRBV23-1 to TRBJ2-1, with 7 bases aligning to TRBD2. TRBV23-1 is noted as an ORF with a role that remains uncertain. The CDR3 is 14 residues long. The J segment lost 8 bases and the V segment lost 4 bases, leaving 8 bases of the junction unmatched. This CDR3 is CASSPWPGRDEQFF. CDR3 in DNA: TGCGCCAGCAGTCCCTGGCCAGGGAGGGATGAGCAGTTCTTC.

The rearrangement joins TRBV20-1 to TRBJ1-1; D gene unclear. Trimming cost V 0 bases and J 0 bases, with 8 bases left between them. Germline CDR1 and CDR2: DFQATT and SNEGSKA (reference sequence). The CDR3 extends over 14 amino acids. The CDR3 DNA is TGCAGTGCTAGAGATAGGGTAATGAACACTGAAGCTTTCTTT. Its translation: CSARDRVMNTEAFF.

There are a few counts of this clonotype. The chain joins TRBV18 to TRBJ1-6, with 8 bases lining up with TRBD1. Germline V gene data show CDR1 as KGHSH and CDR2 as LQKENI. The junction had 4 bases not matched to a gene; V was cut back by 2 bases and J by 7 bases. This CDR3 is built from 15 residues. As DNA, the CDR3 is TGTGCCAGCTCACCAGGGGGACAGGAAAATTCACCCCTCCACTTT. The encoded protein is CASSPGGQENSPLHF.

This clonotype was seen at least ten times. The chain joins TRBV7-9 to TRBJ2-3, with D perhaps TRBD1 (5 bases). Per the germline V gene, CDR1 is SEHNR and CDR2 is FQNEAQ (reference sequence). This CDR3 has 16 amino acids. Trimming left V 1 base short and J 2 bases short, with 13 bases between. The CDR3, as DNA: TGTGCCAGCAGCTTAGTCAAGGGGCCTTTCACAGATACGCAGTATTTT. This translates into CASSLVKGPFTDTQYF.

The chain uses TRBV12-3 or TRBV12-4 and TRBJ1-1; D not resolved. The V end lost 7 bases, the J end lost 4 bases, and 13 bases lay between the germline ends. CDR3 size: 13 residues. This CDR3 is CASTPQVGTEAFF. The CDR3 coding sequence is TGTGCCAGCACCCCCCAAGTCGGCACTGAAGCTTTCTTT.

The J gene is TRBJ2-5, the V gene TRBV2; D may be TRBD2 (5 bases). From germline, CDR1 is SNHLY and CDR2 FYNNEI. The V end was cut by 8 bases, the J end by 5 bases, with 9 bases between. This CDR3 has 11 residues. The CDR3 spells CASGERETQYF. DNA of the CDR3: TGTGCCAGCGGGGAGCGGGAGACCCAGTACTTC.

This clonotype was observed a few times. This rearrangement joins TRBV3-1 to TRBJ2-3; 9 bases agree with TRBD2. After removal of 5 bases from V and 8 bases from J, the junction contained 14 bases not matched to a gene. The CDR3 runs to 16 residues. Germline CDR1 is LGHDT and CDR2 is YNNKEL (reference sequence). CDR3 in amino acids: CASSSSTSGDRGTQYF. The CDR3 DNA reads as TGTGCCAGCAGCTCCTCGACTAGCGGCGACCGAGGTACGCAGTATTTT.

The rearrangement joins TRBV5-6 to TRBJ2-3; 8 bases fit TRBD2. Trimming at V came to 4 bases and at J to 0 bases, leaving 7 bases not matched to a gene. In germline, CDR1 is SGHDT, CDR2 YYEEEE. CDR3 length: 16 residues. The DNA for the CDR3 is TGTGCCAGCAGCCTCAATAGCGGGGCAAGCACAGATACGCAGTATTTT. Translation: CASSLNSGASTDTQYF.

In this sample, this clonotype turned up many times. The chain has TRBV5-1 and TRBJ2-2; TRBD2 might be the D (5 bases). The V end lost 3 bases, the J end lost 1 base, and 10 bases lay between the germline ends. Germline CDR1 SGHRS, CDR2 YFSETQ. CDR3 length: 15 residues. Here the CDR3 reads CASSYDGRNTGELFF. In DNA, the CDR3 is TGCGCCAGCAGCTACGATGGGAGGAACACCGGGGAGCTGTTTTTT.

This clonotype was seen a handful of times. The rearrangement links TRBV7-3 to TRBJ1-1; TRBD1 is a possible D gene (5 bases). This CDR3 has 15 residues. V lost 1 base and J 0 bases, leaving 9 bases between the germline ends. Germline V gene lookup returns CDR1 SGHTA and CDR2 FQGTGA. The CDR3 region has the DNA TGTGCCAGCAGCTTAATGGCAGGGATGAACACTGAAGCTTTCTTT. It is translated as CASSLMAGMNTEAFF.

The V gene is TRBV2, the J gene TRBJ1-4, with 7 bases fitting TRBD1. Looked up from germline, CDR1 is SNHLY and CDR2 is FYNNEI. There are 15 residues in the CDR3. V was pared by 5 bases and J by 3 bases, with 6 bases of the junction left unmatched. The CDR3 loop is CASSQQGQSNEKLFF. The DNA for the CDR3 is TGTGCCAGCAGTCAACAGGGGCAATCTAATGAAAAACTGTTTTTT.

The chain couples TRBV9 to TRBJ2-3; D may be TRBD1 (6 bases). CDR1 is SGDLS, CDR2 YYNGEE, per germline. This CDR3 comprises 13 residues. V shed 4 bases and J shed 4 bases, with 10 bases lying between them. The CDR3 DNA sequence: TGTGCCAGCAGCCTCCGACAGGCAGATACGCAGTATTTT. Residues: CASSLRQADTQYF.

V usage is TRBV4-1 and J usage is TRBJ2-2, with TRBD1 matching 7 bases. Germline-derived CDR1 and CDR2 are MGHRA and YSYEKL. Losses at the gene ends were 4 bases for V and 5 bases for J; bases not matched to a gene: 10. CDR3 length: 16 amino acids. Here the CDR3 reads CASSLTGPVVTGELFF. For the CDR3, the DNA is TGCGCCAGCAGCCTGACAGGGCCGGTGGTGACCGGGGAGCTGTTTTTT.

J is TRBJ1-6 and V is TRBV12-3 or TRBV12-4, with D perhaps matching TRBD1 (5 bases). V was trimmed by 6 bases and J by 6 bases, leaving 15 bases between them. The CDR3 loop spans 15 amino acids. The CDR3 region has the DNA TGTGCCAGCAGGTCACGCGGGGGTACTAATTCACCCCTCCACTTT. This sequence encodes CASRSRGGTNSPLHF.

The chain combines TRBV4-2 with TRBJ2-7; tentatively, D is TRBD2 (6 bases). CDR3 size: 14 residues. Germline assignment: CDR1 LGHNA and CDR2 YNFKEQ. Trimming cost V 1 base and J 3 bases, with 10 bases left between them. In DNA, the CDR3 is TGTGCCAGCAGCCAAGTAGGGAGGATCTACGAGCAGTACGTC. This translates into CASSQVGRIYEQYV.

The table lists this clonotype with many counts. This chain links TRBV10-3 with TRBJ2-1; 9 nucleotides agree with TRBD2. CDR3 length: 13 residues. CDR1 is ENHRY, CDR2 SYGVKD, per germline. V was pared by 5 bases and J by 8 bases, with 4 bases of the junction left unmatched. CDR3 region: CAISSGGRDEQFF. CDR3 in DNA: TGTGCCATCAGTAGCGGGGGGCGGGATGAGCAGTTCTTC.

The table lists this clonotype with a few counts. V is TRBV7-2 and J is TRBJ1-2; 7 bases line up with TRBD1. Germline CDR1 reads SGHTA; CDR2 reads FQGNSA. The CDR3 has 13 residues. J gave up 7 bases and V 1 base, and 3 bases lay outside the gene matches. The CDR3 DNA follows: TGTGCCAGCAGCTTAGGACAGGGTTTTGGCTACACCTTC. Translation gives CASSLGQGFGYTF.

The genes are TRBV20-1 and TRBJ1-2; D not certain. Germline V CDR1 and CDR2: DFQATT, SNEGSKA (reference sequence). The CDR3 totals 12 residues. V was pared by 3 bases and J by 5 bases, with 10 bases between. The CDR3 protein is CSASTGYYGYTF. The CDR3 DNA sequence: TGCAGTGCTAGCACCGGGTATTATGGCTACACCTTC.

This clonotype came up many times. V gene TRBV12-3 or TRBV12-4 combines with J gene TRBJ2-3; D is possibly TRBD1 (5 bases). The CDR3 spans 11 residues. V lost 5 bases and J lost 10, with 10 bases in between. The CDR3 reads CASSLQVAQYF. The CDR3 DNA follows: TGTGCCAGCAGTCTACAGGTTGCGCAGTATTTT.

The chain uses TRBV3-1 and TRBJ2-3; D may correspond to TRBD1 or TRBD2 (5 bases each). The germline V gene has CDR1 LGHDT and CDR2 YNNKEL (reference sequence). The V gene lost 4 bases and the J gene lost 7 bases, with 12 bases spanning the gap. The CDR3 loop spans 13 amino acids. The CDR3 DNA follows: TGTGCCAGCAGCCGCCGGGACGGATATACGCAGTATTTT. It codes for CASSRRDGYTQYF.

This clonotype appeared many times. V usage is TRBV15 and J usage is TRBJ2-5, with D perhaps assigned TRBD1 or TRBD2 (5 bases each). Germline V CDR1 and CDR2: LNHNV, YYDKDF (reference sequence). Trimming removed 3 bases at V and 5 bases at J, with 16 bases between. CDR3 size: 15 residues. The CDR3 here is CATSSDSPRGETQYF. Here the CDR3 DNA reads TGTGCCACCAGCAGCGACAGTCCCAGAGGGGAGACCCAGTACTTC.

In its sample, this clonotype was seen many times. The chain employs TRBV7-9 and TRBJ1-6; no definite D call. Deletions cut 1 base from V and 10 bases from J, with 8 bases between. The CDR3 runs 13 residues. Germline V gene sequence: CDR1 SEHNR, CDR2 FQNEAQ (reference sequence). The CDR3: CASSLELESPLHF. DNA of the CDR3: TGTGCCAGCAGCTTAGAACTAGAATCACCCCTCCACTTT.

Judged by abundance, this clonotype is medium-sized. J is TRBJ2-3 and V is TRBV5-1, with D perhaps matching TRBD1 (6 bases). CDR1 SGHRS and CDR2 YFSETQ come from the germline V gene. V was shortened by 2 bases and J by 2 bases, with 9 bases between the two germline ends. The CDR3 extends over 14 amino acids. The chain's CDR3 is CASSLGGITDTQYF. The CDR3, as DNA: TGCGCCAGCAGCTTAGGGGGTATCACAGATACGCAGTATTTT. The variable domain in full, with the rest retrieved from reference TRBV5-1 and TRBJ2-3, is KAGVTQTPRYLIKTRGQQVTLSCSPISGHRSVSWYQQTPGQGLQFLFEYFSETQRNKGNFPGRFSGRQFSNSRSEMNVSTLELGDSALYLCASSLGGITDTQYFGPGTRLTVL.